These 22 T cell receptor beta chains were sequenced from one sample in a study of neurological immune-mediated disorders. TCRdb reprocessed the 5' RACE reads with MiXCR, giving one entry per CDR3 protein. The data hold 54,000 or so distinct CDR3 sequences, with over 3.5% observed a single time. Specimen: PBMCs. The receptors here all came from a man between 60 and 75 years old with multiple sclerosis.

Remarks on this clonotype: One end of the junction fails to match germline, which may point to a read error. The J gene is TRBJ1-6, the V gene TRBV27; no reliable D call. The CDR3 totals 15 residues. Germline V CDR1 and CDR2: MNHEY, SMNVEV (reference sequence). The CDR3 protein is CASSLSPGGNSPLHF. The CDR3 coding sequence is TGTGCCAGCAGTCTATCCCCGGGCGGGAATTCACCCCTCCACTTT.

This clonotype was picked up many times. This chain uses TRBV14 with TRBJ2-5; D is uncertain. Deletions cut 3 bases from V and 7 bases from J, with 12 bases between. The CDR3 is made up of 13 amino acids. Germline CDR1 reads SGHDN; CDR2 reads FVKESK. In nucleotides, the CDR3 is TGTGCCAGCAGCCAGGTTACACTTGGGACCCAGTACTTC. This encodes CASSQVTLGTQYF.

On this clonotype: At one of its ends the junction is not consistent with the germline gene, which may arise from a read error. V is TRBV25-1 and J is TRBJ1-6; D is uncertain. This CDR3 spans 14 amino acids. CDR1 and CDR2 from the germline V gene are MGHDK and SYGVNS. The CDR3 nucleotides are TGTGCCAGCAAGGAATTAGAATCTGGTTCAACCCTCAACTTT. Its translation is CASKELESGSTLNF.

At least ten counts were recorded for this clonotype. The chain combines TRBV7-2 with TRBJ2-1; TRBD2 aligns across 8 bases. The J segment lost 0 bases and the V segment lost 6 bases, leaving 4 bases of the junction unmatched. The CDR3 covers 15 residues. Germline V gives CDR1 SGHTA, CDR2 FQGNSA. CDR3 loop: CASRSSGSSYNEQFF. In DNA form, the CDR3 reads TGTGCCAGCAGGTCGAGCGGGAGCTCCTACAATGAGCAGTTCTTC.

This clonotype has a count of ten or more. The V gene is TRBV12-3 or TRBV12-4, the J gene TRBJ2-1; D not resolved. V was shortened by 3 bases and J by 5 bases, with 11 bases between the two germline ends. The CDR3 is 14 residues long. The CDR3 region has the DNA TGTGCCAGCAGTTTTCTTCTTGACAACAATGAGCAGTTCTTC. Its translation is CASSFLLDNNEQFF.

In this sample, this clonotype turned up many times. The chain uses TRBV5-1 and TRBJ1-1; D is uncertain. There are 13 residues in the CDR3. Germline values: CDR1 SGHRS, CDR2 YFSETQ. The V end lost 4 bases, the J end lost 0 bases, and 7 bases lay between the germline ends. CDR3 protein: CASSATMNTEAFF. As DNA, the CDR3 is TGCGCCAGCAGCGCCACCATGAACACTGAAGCTTTCTTT. Drawing the rest from reference TRBV5-1 and TRBJ1-1, the complete variable domain is KAGVTQTPRYLIKTRGQQVTLSCSPISGHRSVSWYQQTPGQGLQFLFEYFSETQRNKGNFPGRFSGRQFSNSRSEMNVSTLELGDSALYLCASSATMNTEAFFGQGTRLTVV.

This clonotype showed up many times. The CDR3 DNA follows: TGCGCCAGCAGCTTGGCTTTTTTCAATGAGCAGTTCTTC. This sequence encodes CASSLAFFNEQFF. This chain uses TRBV5-1 with TRBJ2-1; D is unresolved. Trimming cost V 0 bases and J 6 bases, with 7 bases left between them. The CDR3 runs to 13 residues. Germline CDR1 is SGHRS and CDR2 is YFSETQ.

This clonotype was detected ten times or more. The gene calls are TRBV7-9 and TRBJ2-1; the D gene is possibly TRBD2 (5 bases). V was clipped by 5 bases and J by 11 bases, with 13 bases between them. Germline CDR1 reads SEHNR; CDR2 reads FQNEAQ (reference sequence). The CDR3 runs 12 residues. CDR3 DNA: TGTGCCAGCAGCCCAGACTACACAAAGCAGTTCTTC. The encoded protein is CASSPDYTKQFF.

This clonotype was seen repeatedly, ten times or more. This chain connects TRBV5-1 to TRBJ2-1; D unclear. This CDR3 is 12 amino acids long. CDR1 is SGHRS and CDR2 is YFSETQ in the germline V gene. Trimming removed 1 base from V and 9 bases from J, with 8 bases in between. The CDR3 bases are TGCGCCAGCAGCTTGATTTTCAGTGAGCAGTTCTTC. This encodes CASSLIFSEQFF. Full variable domain (missing parts from reference TRBV5-1 and TRBJ2-1): KAGVTQTPRYLIKTRGQQVTLSCSPISGHRSVSWYQQTPGQGLQFLFEYFSETQRNKGNFPGRFSGRQFSNSRSEMNVSTLELGDSALYLCASSLIFSEQFFGPGTRLTVL.

This clonotype showed up many times. The CDR3 sequence is CATYSGRRPDTQYF. In DNA, the CDR3 is TGTGCCACCTATAGCGGTAGACGACCAGATACGCAGTATTTT. The V call is TRBV24-1, the J call TRBJ2-3, with TRBD2 as a possible D gene (6 bases). There are 14 residues in the CDR3. V lost 9 bases, J lost 4 bases, and 16 bases lay in between. Germline CDR1 KGHDR, CDR2 SFDVKD.

In the case of this clonotype: This could be a read error, since a much larger clone is one nucleotide away. Since the CDR3 does not end with the conserved phenylalanine or tryptophan, this likely comes from a read error. The chain carries TRBV12-3 or TRBV12-4 and TRBJ2-3; D is possibly TRBD2 (6 bases). Trimming removed 7 bases from V and 5 bases from J, with 16 bases in between. This CDR3 region has 14 residues. CDR3 protein: CASTPMLALDTQYC. The CDR3 DNA follows: TGTGCCAGCACCCCAATGCTAGCGTTAGATACGCAGTATTGT.

In its sample, this clonotype was seen many times. The gene calls are TRBV10-2 and TRBJ2-1, with D hard to call. Germline values: CDR1 WSHSY, CDR2 SAAADI. CDR3 length equals 15 residues. V was shortened by 4 bases and J by 9 bases, with 19 bases between the two germline ends. The DNA of the CDR3 is TGCGCCAGCAGTGTCCCTCAGTACGGGTTGAGTGAGCAGTTCTTC. Its protein product is CASSVPQYGLSEQFF.

Many counts were recorded for this clonotype. The chain combines TRBV27 with TRBJ2-5; 7 bases align to TRBD1. Germline CDR1 reads MNHEY; CDR2 reads SMNVEV (reference sequence). The CDR3 has 13 amino acids. With 6 bases clipped from V and 3 bases from J, the junction kept 4 bases outside the gene matches. CDR3: CASSRDREETQYF. Here the CDR3 DNA reads TGTGCCAGCAGCCGCGACAGGGAAGAGACCCAGTACTTC.

About this clonotype: A much larger clonotype is one base distant, so this may be a read error. The chain recombines TRBV20-1 with TRBJ1-2; tentative D call: TRBD1 (5 bases). In germline, CDR1 is DFQATT, CDR2 SNEGSKA (reference sequence). The CDR3 covers 13 residues. The CDR3 is CSDRGKQAHGYTF. The CDR3 coding sequence is TGCAGTGATAGAGGGAAACAGGCTCATGGCTACACCTTC.

This clonotype was detected ten times or more. The genes are TRBV20-1 and TRBJ2-1; D perhaps matches TRBD1 (6 bases). The CDR3 runs 13 residues. The V gene lost 6 bases and the J gene lost 7 bases, with 16 bases spanning the gap. Looked up from germline, CDR1 is DFQATT and CDR2 is SNEGSKA (reference sequence). The CDR3 nucleotides are TGCAGTGCATTTTTACGGCAGGGGAATGAGCAGTTCTTC. Translating it yields CSAFLRQGNEQFF.

This clonotype came up many times. The chain carries TRBV28 and TRBJ2-7; perhaps TRBD1 as D (5 bases). Germline CDR1 is MDHEN and CDR2 is SYDVKM. This CDR3 is built from 15 residues. V shed 3 bases and J shed 3 bases, with 15 bases lying between them. The CDR3 reads CASSFGRVGIYEQYF. The CDR3 nucleotides read TGTGCCAGCAGTTTTGGCAGGGTTGGTATCTACGAGCAGTACTTC.

This clonotype was counted ten times or more. This sequence joins TRBV6-6 and TRBJ2-6; TRBD1 aligns across 12 bases. With V trimmed by 5 bases and J by 3 bases, 14 bases remained unmatched. This CDR3 has 20 residues. CDR1 is MNHNY and CDR2 is SVGAGI in the germline V gene (reference sequence). The CDR3, as DNA: TGTGCCAGCAGTCCACTGCCCGGGACAGGGGGCTACGGTGGGGCCAACGTCCTGACTTTC. This encodes CASSPLPGTGGYGGANVLTF.

At least ten counts were recorded for this clonotype. This chain uses TRBV9 with TRBJ2-1; 11 nucleotides agree with TRBD2. Unmatched junction bases numbered 7, after V lost 4 bases and J lost 10 bases. The CDR3 runs to 14 residues. CDR1 and CDR2 from the germline V gene are SGDLS and YYNGEE. The chain's CDR3 is CASSFSGGAGEQFF. In DNA form, the CDR3 reads TGTGCCAGCAGCTTTAGCGGGGGGGCAGGCGAGCAGTTCTTC.

Many counts were recorded for this clonotype. The rearrangement joins TRBV5-1 to TRBJ2-1, with 9 bases matching TRBD2. The ends lost 4 bases at V and 0 bases at J; junction bases unmatched: 5. The CDR3 is 16 residues long. CDR1 and CDR2 (germline): SGHRS, YFSETQ. As DNA, the CDR3 is TGCGCCAGCAGCCTCAGTAGCGGGAGCTCCTACAATGAGCAGTTCTTC. This encodes CASSLSSGSSYNEQFF. The complete variable domain, with remaining parts taken from reference TRBV5-1 and TRBJ2-1, reads KAGVTQTPRYLIKTRGQQVTLSCSPISGHRSVSWYQQTPGQGLQFLFEYFSETQRNKGNFPGRFSGRQFSNSRSEMNVSTLELGDSALYLCASSLSSGSSYNEQFFGPGTRLTVL.

V usage is TRBV12-3 or TRBV12-4 and J usage is TRBJ1-6; D call uncertain. The V end lost 2 bases, the J end lost 8 bases, and 1 base lay between the germline ends. The CDR3 has 11 residues. The CDR3 loop is CASSLHSPLHF. The CDR3 DNA sequence: TGTGCCAGCAGTTTACATTCACCCCTCCACTTT.

The chain carries TRBV18 and TRBJ1-5; D not resolved. V was pared by 0 bases and J by 7 bases, with 13 bases between. Germline V lookup: CDR1 KGHSH, CDR2 LQKENI. The CDR3 extends over 15 amino acids. CDR3 DNA sequence: TGTGCCAGCTCACCACCGGCCGGTTGGCGGCAGCCCCAGCATTTT. Encoded protein: CASSPPAGWRQPQHF.

The J gene is TRBJ2-1, the V gene TRBV3-1; TRBD2 aligns across 7 bases. Looked up from germline, CDR1 is LGHDT and CDR2 is YNNKEL (reference sequence). There are 15 residues in the CDR3. V was clipped by 4 bases and J by 0 bases; unmatched bases: 3. The CDR3 reads CASSPLAVSYNEQFF. The CDR3 coding sequence is TGTGCCAGCAGCCCTCTAGCGGTCTCCTACAATGAGCAGTTCTTC.